A selection of T cell receptor beta chains follows, all from one sample in a study of OX40 agonist ivuxolimab in advanced cancers. Profiled with immunoSEQ multiplex PCR; TCRdb holds only in-frame clones, not every one. Here the sample spans roughly 46,000 clones, 91% being singletons. The sample here was CD4+ or CD8+ T cells sorted from blood, taken in a trial of the OX40 agonist ivuxolimab. These TCRs come from an adult with an advanced solid tumor such as melanoma, head and neck, liver or kidney cancer. Both conserved end residues are trimmed from each CDR3. A row's size may be missing; if present it is once, few, many or a size class.

clone_size j_call v_call cdr3_aa
- TRBJ2-1 TRBV18 ASSPGGGSYNEQF
- TRBJ2-1 TRBV27 ASSPSPSSYNEQF
- TRBJ2-7 TRBV5-1 ASNARTGDYEQY
- TRBJ1-5 TRBV28 ASSQGVFSNQPQH
- TRBJ2-3 TRBV7-9 ASSFQSGGTTDTQY
once TRBJ2-1 TRBV5-5 ASSLDPSGYNEQF
- TRBJ2-7 TRBV4-1 ASSLAGEEQY
- TRBJ2-6 TRBV5-1 ASSFDVRGSSGANVLT
once TRBJ1-3 TRBV28 ASSLWSGGNGNTIY
- TRBJ2-1 TRBV6-1 ASAPGFLYEQF
once TRBJ2-5 TRBV11-2 ASSLSVPSQETQY
- TRBJ1-2 TRBV10-2 ASSEEGQGYGYT
few TRBJ2-7 TRBV4-1 ASSLLAGDEGYEQY
once TRBJ2-3 TRBV15 ATSRDRPPADTQY
- TRBJ2-3 TRBV4-1 ASSPQLSRGGLTDTQY
- TRBJ1-4 TRBV13 ASSPGLRDEKLF
- TRBJ2-1 TRBV2 ASSEYADEQF
- TRBJ1-5 TRBV28 ASSRDLSNQPQH
- TRBJ1-2 TRBV10-2 ASSELRGAYGYT
few TRBJ1-5 TRBV6-5 ASSYGPDSGPQH
- TRBJ1-3 TRBV25-1 ASSPAGALFSGNTIY
- TRBJ2-1 TRBV9 ASSEVAGDPYNEQF
- TRBJ2-7 TRBV6-6 ASSPGLAGNEQY
- TRBJ2-1 TRBV6-6 ASSYSGLTLYNEQF
- TRBJ1-1 TRBV5-6 ASSSPLNTEAF
- TRBJ1-3 TRBV9 ASSAGQGTGNTIY
- TRBJ2-2 TRBV11-1 ASSSSTGELF
- TRBJ2-5 TRBV5-1 ASSLYSGEETQY
- TRBJ2-7 TRBV7-3 ASSRRPEQY
few TRBJ2-3 TRBV6-4 ASSEGGGASDTQY
- TRBJ2-1 TRBV28 ASSLDLAGAYNEQF
- TRBJ2-2 TRBV6-5 ASSYGGREGELF
- TRBJ2-3 TRBV7-9 ASSPEVDTQY
- TRBJ2-4 TRBV5-6 ASSDGLAKNIQY
once TRBJ1-5 TRBV19 ASSMTGYKQPQH
- TRBJ1-1 TRBV19 ASSVSMNTEAF
- TRBJ1-1 TRBV5-5 ASSPSKDDTEAF
few TRBJ2-7 TRBV30 AWRIVGVSSYEQY
few TRBJ2-2 TRBV10-1 ASSEGRNTGELF
- TRBJ1-3 TRBV25-1 ASSVTAMEDTIY
- TRBJ2-3 TRBV28 ASSLTDYDTQY
- TRBJ2-1 TRBV27 ASSSVAAYNEQF
- TRBJ1-1 TRBV29-1 SVPVNTEAF
- TRBJ2-7 TRBV5-6 ASSLGTYEQY
- TRBJ2-1 TRBV27 ASSLGSSGSPYNEQF
- TRBJ2-1 TRBV4-2 ASRLAGDGNEQF
- TRBJ1-4 TRBV5-1 ASSLGCQITKRKTV
- TRBJ1-3 TRBV4-1 ASSQDGSSGNTIY
- TRBJ2-6 TRBV6-1 ASSELGSGANVLT
- TRBJ2-1 TRBV7-3 ASSLTWRGGDEQF
- TRBJ2-5 TRBV13 ASSSTQGRETQY
- TRBJ2-6 TRBV9 ASSVHSGANVLT
- TRBJ2-4 TRBV27 ASSLGQGAKNIQY